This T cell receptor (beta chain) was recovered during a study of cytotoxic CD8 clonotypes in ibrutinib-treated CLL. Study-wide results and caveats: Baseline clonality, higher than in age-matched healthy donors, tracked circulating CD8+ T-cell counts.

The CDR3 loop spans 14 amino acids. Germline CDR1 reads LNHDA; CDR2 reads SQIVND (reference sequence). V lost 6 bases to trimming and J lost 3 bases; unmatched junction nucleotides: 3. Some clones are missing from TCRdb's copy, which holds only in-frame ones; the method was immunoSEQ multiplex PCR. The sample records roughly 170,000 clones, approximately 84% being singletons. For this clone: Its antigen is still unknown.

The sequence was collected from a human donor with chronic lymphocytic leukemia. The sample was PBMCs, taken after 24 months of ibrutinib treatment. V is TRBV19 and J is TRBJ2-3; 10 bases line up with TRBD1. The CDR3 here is CASRGTGATDTQYF. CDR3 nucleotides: TGTGCCAGTAGAGGGACAGGGGCGACAGATACGCAGTATTTT.